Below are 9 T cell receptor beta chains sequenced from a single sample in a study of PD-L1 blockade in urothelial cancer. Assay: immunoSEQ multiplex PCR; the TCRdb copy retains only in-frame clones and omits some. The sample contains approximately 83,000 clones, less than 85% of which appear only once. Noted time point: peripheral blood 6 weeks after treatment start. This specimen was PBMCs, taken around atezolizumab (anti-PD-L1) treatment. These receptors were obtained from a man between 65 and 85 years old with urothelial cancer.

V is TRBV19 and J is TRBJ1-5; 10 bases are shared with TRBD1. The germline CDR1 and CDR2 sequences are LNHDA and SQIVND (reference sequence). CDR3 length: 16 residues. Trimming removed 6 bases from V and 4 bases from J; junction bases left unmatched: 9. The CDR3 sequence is CASSAGGQGSNQPQHF. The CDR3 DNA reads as TGTGCCAGTAGCGCGGGGGGACAGGGGAGTAATCAGCCCCAGCATTTT.

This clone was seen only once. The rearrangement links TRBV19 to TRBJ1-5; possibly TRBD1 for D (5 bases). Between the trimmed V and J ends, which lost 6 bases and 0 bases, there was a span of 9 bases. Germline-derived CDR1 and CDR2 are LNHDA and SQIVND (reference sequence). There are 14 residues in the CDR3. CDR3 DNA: TGTGCCAGTAGCCCGGGGGATAGCAATCAGCCCCAGCATTTT. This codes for CASSPGDSNQPQHF.

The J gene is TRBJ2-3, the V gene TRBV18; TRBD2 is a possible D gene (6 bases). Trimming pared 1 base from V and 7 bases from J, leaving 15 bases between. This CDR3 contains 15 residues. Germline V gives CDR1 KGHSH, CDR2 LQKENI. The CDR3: CASSPLDDAGNTQYF. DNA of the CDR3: TGTGCCAGCTCACCACTCGATGACGCGGGGAATACGCAGTATTTT.

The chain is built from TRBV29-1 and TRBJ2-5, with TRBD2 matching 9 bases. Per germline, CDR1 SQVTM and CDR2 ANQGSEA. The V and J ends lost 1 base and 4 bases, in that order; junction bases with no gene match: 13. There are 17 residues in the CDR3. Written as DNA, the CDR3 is TGCAGCGTTGAAGTTCCCTTGGGAGCGGGGGGTGGAGAGACCCAGTACTTC. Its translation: CSVEVPLGAGGGETQYF.

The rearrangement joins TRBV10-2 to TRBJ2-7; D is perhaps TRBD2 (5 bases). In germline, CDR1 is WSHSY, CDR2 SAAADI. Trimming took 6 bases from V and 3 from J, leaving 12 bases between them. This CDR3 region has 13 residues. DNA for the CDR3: TGCGCCAGCAGGCCCACCGGGGTCTACGAGCAGTACTTC. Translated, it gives CASRPTGVYEQYF.

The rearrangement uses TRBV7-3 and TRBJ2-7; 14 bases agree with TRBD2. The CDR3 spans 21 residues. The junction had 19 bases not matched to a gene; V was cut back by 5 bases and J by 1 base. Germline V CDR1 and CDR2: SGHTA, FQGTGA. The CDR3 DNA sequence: TGTGCCAGCAGCCCCCGACAGCGACCGGGACTAGCGGGAGTTGGGTCCTACGAGCAGTACTTC. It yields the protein CASSPRQRPGLAGVGSYEQYF.

This CDR3 reads CASSGGTGGEAFF. The CDR3 DNA follows: TGCGCCAGCAGCGGTGGGACAGGGGGTGAAGCTTTCTTT. The rearrangement joins TRBV5-1 to TRBJ1-1, with 11 bases matching TRBD1. The CDR3 length is 13 residues. CDR1 SGHRS and CDR2 YFSETQ come from the germline V gene. After removal of 4 bases from V and 7 bases from J, the junction contained 3 bases not matched to a gene.

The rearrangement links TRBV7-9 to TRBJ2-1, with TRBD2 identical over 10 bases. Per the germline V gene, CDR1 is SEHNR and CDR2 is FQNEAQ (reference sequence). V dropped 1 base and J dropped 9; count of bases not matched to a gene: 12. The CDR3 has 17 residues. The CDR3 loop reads CASSLGRLAGVNGEQFF. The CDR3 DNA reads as TGTGCCAGCAGCTTAGGGCGGCTAGCGGGAGTTAACGGTGAGCAGTTCTTC.

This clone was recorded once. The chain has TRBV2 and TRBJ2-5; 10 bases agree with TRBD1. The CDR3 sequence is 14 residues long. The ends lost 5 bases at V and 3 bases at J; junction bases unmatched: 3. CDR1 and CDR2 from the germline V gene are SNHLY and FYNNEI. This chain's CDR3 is CASSSDRGEETQYF. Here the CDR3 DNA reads TGTGCCAGCAGTTCGGACAGGGGGGAAGAGACCCAGTACTTC. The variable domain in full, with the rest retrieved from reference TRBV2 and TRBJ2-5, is EPEVTQTPSHQVTQMGQEVILRCVPISNHLYFYWYRQILGQKVEFLVSFYNNEISEKSEIFDDQFSVERPDGSNFTLKIRSTKLEDSAMYFCASSSDRGEETQYFGPGTRLLVL.